This note documents a single TCR beta chain sequence. Unmatched junction bases numbered 4, after V lost 3 bases and J lost 2 bases. The CDR3 is 17 amino acids. Per germline, CDR1 SGHVS and CDR2 FQNEAQ. This entry is derived from a study of blood T cell repertoires in COVID-19. Participant ages covered roughly 18 to 89 years across about 22 US areas. Participants' reported clinical history set cohort assignment. Libraries were prepared by immunoSEQ multiplex PCR; TCRdb keeps only in-frame clonotypes and omits some of them. The repertoire consists of a few hundred thousand clones, with more than 70% occurring once and the leading ten covering 1.5% to 2.5%.

The chain joins TRBV7-8 to TRBJ2-6, with TRBD1 matching over 10 bases. The sequence came from a man aged 35 to 55 in a cohort exposed to, infected with or recovered from COVID-19 (not recorded which). Input material: PBMCs or T cells enriched from blood (not recorded which). The CDR3 bases are TGTGCCAGCAGCTTCGACAGGGGGCAAGCTGGGGCCAACGTCCTGACTTTC. This gives the protein CASSFDRGQAGANVLTF.